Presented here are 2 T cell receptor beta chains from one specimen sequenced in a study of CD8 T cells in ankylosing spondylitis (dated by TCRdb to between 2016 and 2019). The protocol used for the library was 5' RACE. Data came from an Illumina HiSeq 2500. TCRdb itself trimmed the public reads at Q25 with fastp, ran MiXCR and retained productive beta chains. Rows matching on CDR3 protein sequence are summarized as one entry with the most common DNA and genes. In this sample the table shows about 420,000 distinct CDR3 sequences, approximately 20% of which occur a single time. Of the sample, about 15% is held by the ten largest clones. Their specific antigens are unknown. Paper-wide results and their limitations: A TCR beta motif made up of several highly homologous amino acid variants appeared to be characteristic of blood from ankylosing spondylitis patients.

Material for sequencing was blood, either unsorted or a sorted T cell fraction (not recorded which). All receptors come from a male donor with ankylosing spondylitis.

The CDR3 here is CASSLRRSYEQYF. For the CDR3, the DNA is TGTGCCAGCAGTTTAAGGCGCTCCTACGAGCAGTACTTC. The rearrangement links TRBV27 to TRBJ2-7; D unclear. The germline CDR1 and CDR2 sequences are MNHEY and SMNVEV (reference sequence). The V and J ends lost 2 bases and 0 bases respectively, with 5 bases between them. This CDR3 has 13 amino acids.

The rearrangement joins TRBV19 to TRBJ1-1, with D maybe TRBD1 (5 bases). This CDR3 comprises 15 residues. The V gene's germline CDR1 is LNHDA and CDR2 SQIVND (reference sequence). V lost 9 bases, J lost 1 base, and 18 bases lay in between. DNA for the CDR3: TGTGCCAGCAAAATCGGGACGGCCTCGAACACTGAAGCTTTCTTT. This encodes CASKIGTASNTEAFF.